The 30 T cell receptor beta chains given below trace back to one sample, sequenced in a study of T cell responses to AZD1222 COVID-19 vaccine. Only in-frame clones appear in the TCRdb table, and some are missing; sequencing was by immunoSEQ multiplex PCR. The table has over 150,000 clones, 90% seen once. This material consisted of peripheral blood, taken on day 0 of AZD1222 vaccination. The receptors were sampled from an adult in good health.

This clone was detected once. V gene TRBV5-1 combines with J gene TRBJ2-2, with 11 nucleotides matching TRBD2. The CDR3 loop spans 18 amino acids. V shed 4 bases, J shed 7 bases, and the junction held 15 bases outside the gene matches. Germline loops: CDR1 SGHRS, CDR2 YFSETQ. CDR3 loop: CASSDSPLAGGRGGELFF. The CDR3 DNA sequence: TGCGCCAGCAGCGACTCCCCCTTAGCGGGGGGGCGCGGCGGGGAGCTGTTTTTT.

The chain employs TRBV6-1 and TRBJ2-4; maybe TRBD2 (5 bases). Deletions cut 3 bases from V and 3 bases from J, with 6 bases between. The CDR3 totals 13 residues. Germline V gene sequence: CDR1 MNHNS, CDR2 SASEGT. The CDR3 nucleotides read TGTGCCAGCAGTGACGGGGTCAAAAACATTCAGTACTTC. Protein: CASSDGVKNIQYF.

V is TRBV2 and J is TRBJ2-2; D is unclear. The V end lost 2 bases, the J end lost 2 bases, and 3 bases lay between the germline ends. Germline V CDR1 and CDR2: SNHLY, FYNNEI. This CDR3 has 13 residues. The CDR3 reads CASSEFNTGELFF. In DNA form, the CDR3 reads TGTGCCAGCAGTGAATTTAACACCGGGGAGCTGTTTTTT.

In this sample, this clone turned up a few times. The chain links TRBV4-1 to TRBJ1-2, with 9 bases lining up with TRBD1. Per germline, CDR1 MGHRA and CDR2 YSYEKL. V lost 2 bases, J lost 2 bases, and 9 bases stayed unmatched. The CDR3 spans 17 residues. CDR3 coding DNA: TGCGCCAGCAGCCAACAAACAGGGGGCCCTTGGAACTATGGCTACACCTTC. Translated, it gives CASSQQTGGPWNYGYTF.

This clone was observed a few times. The chain joins TRBV11-3 to TRBJ2-2; no clear D gene. Looked up from germline, CDR1 is SGHNT and CDR2 is YENEEA. CDR3 size: 12 residues. V gave up 4 bases and J gave up 3 bases, with 3 bases separating them. DNA of the CDR3: TGTGCCAGCAGCTCCCACACCGGGGAGCTGTTTTTT. It is translated as CASSSHTGELFF.

This chain uses TRBV28 with TRBJ2-2; D possibly corresponds to TRBD1 (6 bases). The V end was cut by 3 bases, the J end by 7 bases, with 15 bases between. Germline CDR1 MDHEN, CDR2 SYDVKM. The CDR3 length is 15 residues. The CDR3 sequence is CASSFAGGWVGELFF. CDR3 DNA: TGTGCCAGCAGTTTTGCTGGGGGCTGGGTCGGGGAGCTGTTTTTT.

This sequence joins TRBV10-2 and TRBJ2-5; TRBD2 matches 8 bases. The V gene end was trimmed by 6 bases and the J gene end by 1 base; junction bases not matched to a gene: 4. Germline loops: CDR1 WSHSY, CDR2 SAAADI. CDR3 length: 14 amino acids. CDR3 sequence: CASSIAGSQETQYF. The CDR3 DNA reads as TGCGCCAGCAGCATAGCGGGGTCCCAAGAGACCCAGTACTTC.

This rearrangement joins TRBV5-5 to TRBJ2-3; no definite D call. CDR1 and CDR2 from the germline V gene are SGHKS and YYEKEE (reference sequence). V was cut by 0 bases and J by 1 base, with 9 bases left in between. This CDR3 is 15 amino acids long. This chain's CDR3 is CASSLVLLGTDTQYF. CDR3 sequence (DNA): TGTGCCAGCAGCTTGGTCCTTCTGGGCACAGATACGCAGTATTTT.

The chain combines TRBV21-1 with TRBJ1-2; the D call of TRBD1 is as the table states it, not checked on the DNA. TRBV21-1 is a documented pseudogene. This CDR3 region has 17 residues. CDR3 protein: CASSNSGTGEGKNGYTF. CDR3 DNA: TGTGCCAGCAGCAACTCCGGGACAGGGGAGGGGAAAAATGGCTACACCTTC.

This clone was recorded a few times. The chain combines TRBV10-1 with TRBJ2-2, with 8 bases aligning to TRBD1. Germline CDR1 reads WNHNN; CDR2 reads SYGVQD (reference sequence). V was pared by 2 bases and J by 1 base, with 0 bases of the junction left unmatched. The CDR3 is 15 residues long. The CDR3 region has the DNA TGCGCCAGCAGTGAGGGGACAGGGAACACCGGGGAGCTGTTTTTT. Translating it yields CASSEGTGNTGELFF.

The gene calls are TRBV18 and TRBJ1-2; D is unclear. V dropped 5 bases and J dropped 1 base, with 8 bases sitting between them. Germline V lookup: CDR1 KGHSH, CDR2 LQKENI. This CDR3 is 13 amino acids long. CDR3 in DNA: TGTGCCAGCTCATCGAGTAATAACTATGGCTACACCTTC. Protein product: CASSSSNNYGYTF.

This chain connects TRBV28 to TRBJ1-4, with D unresolved. The CDR3 is made up of 13 amino acids. The germline V and J ends were trimmed by 7 bases and 7 bases, with 13 bases remaining between them. Germline V lookup: CDR1 MDHEN, CDR2 SYDVKM. The CDR3 loop is CASTTGSPEKLFF. The CDR3 nucleotides read TGTGCCAGCACCACCGGCAGTCCTGAAAAACTGTTTTTT.

J is TRBJ1-2 and V is TRBV9; D remains unclear. The CDR3 has 15 amino acids. Germline V lookup: CDR1 SGDLS, CDR2 YYNGEE. Deletions cut 0 bases from V and 3 bases from J, with 12 bases between. This CDR3 reads CASSVVSSLYYGYTF. CDR3 DNA sequence: TGTGCCAGCAGCGTAGTCAGCTCGCTTTACTATGGCTACACCTTC. Full variable domain (missing parts from reference TRBV9 and TRBJ1-2): DSGVTQTPKHLITATGQRVTLRCSPRSGDLSVYWYQQSLDQGLQFLIQYYNGEERAKGNILERFSAQQFPDLHSELNLSSLELGDSALYFCASSVVSSLYYGYTFGSGTRLTVV.

The J gene is TRBJ2-3, the V gene TRBV28; 9 nucleotides line up with TRBD2. The length of the CDR3 is 15 residues. V dropped 2 bases and J dropped 3; count of bases not matched to a gene: 3. From germline, CDR1 is MDHEN and CDR2 SYDVKM. CDR3 amino acids: CASSLAGGPTDTQYF. The CDR3 bases are TGTGCCAGCAGTTTAGCGGGGGGGCCTACAGATACGCAGTATTTT. The full variable domain, with the rest looked up from reference TRBV28 and TRBJ2-3, is DVKVTQSSRYLVKRTGEKVFLECVQDMDHENMFWYRQDPGLGLRLIYFSYDVKMKEKGDIPEGYSVSREKKERFSLILESASTNQTSMYLCASSLAGGPTDTQYFGPGTRLTVL.

V is TRBV28 and J is TRBJ2-1, with D uncertain. The CDR3 has 12 amino acids. CDR1 is MDHEN, CDR2 SYDVKM, per germline. Between the trimmed V and J ends, which lost 1 base and 4 bases, there was a span of 2 bases. The CDR3 loop reads CASSLFYNEQFF. CDR3 DNA sequence: TGTGCCAGCAGTTTATTTTACAATGAGCAGTTCTTC.

As regards this clone: This sample also contains other DNA sequences that code for the same CDR3. DNA of the CDR3: TGTGCCAGCAGTCAAGGGCTAGCGGGCGCCTACGAGCAGTACTTC. Amino acid sequence: CASSQGLAGAYEQYF. The genes are TRBV6-2 or TRBV6-3 and TRBJ2-7, with 8 bases matching TRBD2. This CDR3 is built from 15 residues. CDR1 is MNHEY, CDR2 SVGEGT, per germline. Trimming cost V 5 bases and J 2 bases; bases outside gene matches: 8.

The chain uses TRBV5-1 and TRBJ2-3, with D hard to call. V was pared by 0 bases and J by 3 bases, with 11 bases between. CDR3 length: 15 residues. Germline V lookup: CDR1 SGHRS, CDR2 YFSETQ. This CDR3 reads CASSLGTLRTDTQYF. CDR3 DNA: TGCGCCAGCAGCTTGGGGACCCTTAGGACAGATACGCAGTATTTT.

The V call is TRBV3-1 (or the pseudogene TRBV3-2), the J call TRBJ2-2; possibly TRBD2 for D (5 bases). Germline lookup yields CDR1 LGHDT and CDR2 YNNKEL (reference sequence). Trimming took off 0 bases at V and 2 bases at J, with 13 bases between the two ends. This CDR3 is built from 17 residues. The CDR3: CASSQDRIEGNTGELFF. Here the CDR3 DNA reads TGTGCCAGCAGCCAAGATCGTATTGAGGGTAACACCGGGGAGCTGTTTTTT.

A few counts support this clone. V gene TRBV6-6 combines with J gene TRBJ2-7; D is perhaps TRBD1 or TRBD2 (5 bases each). Germline lookup yields CDR1 MNHNY and CDR2 SVGAGI (reference sequence). The CDR3 is 14 residues long. The V gene lost 1 base and the J gene lost 2 bases, with 9 bases spanning the gap. CDR3 nucleotides: TGTGCCAGCAGTTACTGGGACGACGCCTACGAGCAGTACTTC. It translates to CASSYWDDAYEQYF.

This sequence joins TRBV24-1 and TRBJ2-5; 7 nucleotides match TRBD2. The germline CDR1 and CDR2 sequences are KGHDR and SFDVKD. Losses at the gene ends were 4 bases for V and 4 bases for J; bases not matched to a gene: 8. The CDR3 consists of 15 residues. Here the CDR3 DNA reads TGTGCCACCAGTGACCGCGCGGGGGTTGGAGAGACCCAGTACTTC. Amino acids: CATSDRAGVGETQYF.

This rearrangement joins TRBV3-1 (or the pseudogene TRBV3-2) to TRBJ2-2, with no clear D. Trimming cost V 1 base and J 2 bases, with 11 bases left between them. The germline V gene has CDR1 LGHDT and CDR2 YNNKEL (reference sequence). The CDR3 extends over 16 amino acids. The CDR3 nucleotides are TGTGCCAGCAGCCAAGTCCCGCGCAGCAACACCGGGGAGCTGTTTTTT. Translated, it gives CASSQVPRSNTGELFF.

The gene calls are TRBV5-8 and TRBJ2-7; TRBD1 matches at 8 bases. The germline V gene encodes CDR1 SGHTS and CDR2 YDEGEE. The CDR3 extends over 15 amino acids. After removal of 1 base from V and 2 bases from J, the junction contained 5 bases not matched to a gene. This chain's CDR3 is CASSLRGTGTYEQYF. CDR3 in DNA: TGTGCCAGCAGCTTGAGAGGGACAGGCACCTACGAGCAGTACTTC.

The chain recombines TRBV5-1 with TRBJ2-7; TRBD1 aligns across 8 bases. The V gene end was trimmed by 3 bases and the J gene end by 2 bases; junction bases not matched to a gene: 10. The CDR3 extends over 16 amino acids. CDR1 is SGHRS, CDR2 YFSETQ, per germline. The CDR3, as DNA: TGCGCCAGCAGCTCTCCCGACAGGGGAAGGGCCTACGAGCAGTACTTC. Its translation is CASSSPDRGRAYEQYF.

The chain links TRBV10-3 to TRBJ1-3; D is possibly TRBD1 (6 bases). The length of the CDR3 is 15 residues. The germline V gene has CDR1 ENHRY and CDR2 SYGVKD. With 4 bases removed from V and 4 bases from J, the gap between germline ends came to 14 bases. The CDR3 region has the DNA TGTGCCATCAGTGGCGCAGGGGACACCGGAAACACCATATATTTT. The encoded protein is CAISGAGDTGNTIYF.

The chain carries TRBV19 and TRBJ1-4, with TRBD1 identical over 8 bases. The CDR3 is 15 residues long. Germline V gives CDR1 LNHDA, CDR2 SQIVND (reference sequence). Germline trimming cut 8 bases from V and 0 bases from J; bases unmatched to any gene: 5. The CDR3 DNA follows: TGTGCCAGTCGACCGGACAGGGCAACTAATGAAAAACTGTTTTTT. The encoded protein is CASRPDRATNEKLFF.

The chain combines TRBV4-3 with TRBJ1-4; D is ambiguous. CDR1 LGHNA and CDR2 YSLEER come from the germline V gene. Trimming removed 3 bases from V and 0 bases from J, with 11 bases in between. The CDR3 is 16 residues long. The CDR3 spells CASSQTQEATNEKLFF. CDR3 sequence (DNA): TGCGCCAGCAGCCAGACCCAGGAGGCAACTAATGAAAAACTGTTTTTT.

This chain uses TRBV6-5 with TRBJ2-7; unclear D gene. Germline V gene sequence: CDR1 MNHEY, CDR2 SVGAGI. V was shortened by 2 bases and J by 2 bases, with 7 bases between the two germline ends. There are 13 residues in the CDR3. CDR3 DNA: TGTGCCAGCAGTTACGCGGTAACCTACGAGCAGTACTTC. This codes for CASSYAVTYEQYF.

CDR3 bases: TGTGCCAGCAGTTACTCGAAAGGGCTTAACACTGAAGCTTTCTTT. It yields the protein CASSYSKGLNTEAFF. V and J are TRBV6-5 and TRBJ1-1, with D unclear. V dropped 0 bases and J dropped 2 bases, with 10 bases sitting between them. The CDR3 spans 15 residues. Germline V lookup: CDR1 MNHEY, CDR2 SVGAGI.

V gene TRBV28 combines with J gene TRBJ2-5, with D perhaps matching TRBD1 (7 bases). The CDR3 is 16 residues long. V was clipped by 7 bases and J by 3 bases, with 21 bases between them. CDR1 MDHEN and CDR2 SYDVKM come from the germline V gene. The CDR3 loop is CASTFRDPGGKETQYF. CDR3 coding DNA: TGTGCCAGCACCTTCAGGGACCCAGGGGGGAAAGAGACCCAGTACTTC.

The V gene is TRBV7-2, the J gene TRBJ2-3, with D maybe TRBD2 (6 bases). The CDR3 extends over 15 amino acids. CDR1 SGHTA and CDR2 FQGNSA come from the germline V gene. V dropped 0 bases and J dropped 0 bases, with 7 bases sitting between them. The CDR3 DNA reads as TGTGCCAGCAGCTTAGCGGGGACTAGCACAGATACGCAGTATTTT. Translating gives CASSLAGTSTDTQYF.